The clone carrying this TCR beta chain was observed a few times. The sample belongs to a study of blood T cells in healthy people across ages. The trim removed 0 bases at V and 2 bases at J, leaving 4 bases unmatched. Germline values: CDR1 SGDLS, CDR2 YYNGEE. The CDR3 consists of 16 residues. Together with a sample-barcoded 5' primer, a J-beta primer mix was included in a second PCR lasting about 6 to 11 cycles. TCRdb fed the 5' RACE reads into MiXCR, producing one record per CDR3 protein. The table records approximately 580,000 distinct CDR3 sequences, under 30% of them present only once. These data were likewise used in another study, on T cells of mothers and their children.

The sequenced sample consisted of blood. This TCR came from a boy aged 10-17 years in good health. This chain joins TRBV9 and TRBJ1-2; TRBD1 matches 10 bases. The CDR3 sequence is CASSVDEDRGNYGYTF. For the CDR3, the DNA is TGTGCCAGCAGCGTAGACGAGGACAGGGGGAACTATGGCTACACCTTC.